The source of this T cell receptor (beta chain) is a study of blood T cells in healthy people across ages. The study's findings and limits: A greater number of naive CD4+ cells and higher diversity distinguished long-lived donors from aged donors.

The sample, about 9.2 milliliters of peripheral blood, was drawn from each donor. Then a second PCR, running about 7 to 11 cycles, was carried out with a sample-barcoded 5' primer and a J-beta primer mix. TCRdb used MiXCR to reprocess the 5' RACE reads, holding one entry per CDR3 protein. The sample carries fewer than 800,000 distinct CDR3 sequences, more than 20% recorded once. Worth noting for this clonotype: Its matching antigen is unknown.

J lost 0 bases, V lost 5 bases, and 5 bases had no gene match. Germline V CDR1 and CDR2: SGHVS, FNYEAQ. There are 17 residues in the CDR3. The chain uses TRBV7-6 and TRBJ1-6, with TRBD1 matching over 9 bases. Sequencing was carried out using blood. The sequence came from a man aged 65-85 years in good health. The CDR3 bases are TGTGCCAGCAGCGCCGGGACAGGGAGCTCCTATAATTCACCCCTCCACTTT. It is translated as CASSAGTGSSYNSPLHF. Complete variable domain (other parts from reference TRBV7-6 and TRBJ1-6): GAGVSQSPRYKVTKRGQDVALRCDPISGHVSLYWYRQALGQGPEFLTYFNYEAQQDKSGLPNDRFSAERPEGSISTLTIQRTEQRDSAMYRCASSAGTGSSYNSPLHFGNGTRLTVT.